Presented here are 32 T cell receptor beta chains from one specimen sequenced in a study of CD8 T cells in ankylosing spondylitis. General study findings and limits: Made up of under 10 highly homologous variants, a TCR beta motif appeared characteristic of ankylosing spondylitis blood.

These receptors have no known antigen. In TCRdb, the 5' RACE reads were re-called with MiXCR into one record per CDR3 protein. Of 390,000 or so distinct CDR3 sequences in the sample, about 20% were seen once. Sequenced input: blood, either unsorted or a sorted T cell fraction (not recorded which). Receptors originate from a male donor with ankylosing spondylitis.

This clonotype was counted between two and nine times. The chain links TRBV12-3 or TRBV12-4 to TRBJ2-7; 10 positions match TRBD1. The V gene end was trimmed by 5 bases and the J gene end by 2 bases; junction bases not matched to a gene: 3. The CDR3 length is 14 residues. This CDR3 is CASSMGQGPYEQYF. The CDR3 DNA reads TGTGCCAGCAGTATGGGACAGGGGCCCTACGAGCAGTACTTC.

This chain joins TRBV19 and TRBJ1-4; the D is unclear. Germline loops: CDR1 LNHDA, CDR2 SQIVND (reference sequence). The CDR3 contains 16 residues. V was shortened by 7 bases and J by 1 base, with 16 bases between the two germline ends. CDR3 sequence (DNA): TGTGCCAGTAATAGGAAACATCAAGGAACTAATGAAAAACTGTTTTTT. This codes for CASNRKHQGTNEKLFF.

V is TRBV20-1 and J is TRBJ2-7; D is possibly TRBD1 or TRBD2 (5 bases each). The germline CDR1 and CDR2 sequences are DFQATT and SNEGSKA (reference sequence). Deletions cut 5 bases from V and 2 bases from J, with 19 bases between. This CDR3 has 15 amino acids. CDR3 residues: CSAGGRETGPYEQYF. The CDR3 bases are TGCAGTGCTGGTGGGCGAGAGACGGGGCCCTACGAGCAGTACTTC.

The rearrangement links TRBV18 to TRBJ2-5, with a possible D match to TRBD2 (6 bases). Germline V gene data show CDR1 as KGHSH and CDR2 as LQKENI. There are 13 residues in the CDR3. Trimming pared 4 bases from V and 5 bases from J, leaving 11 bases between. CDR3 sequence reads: CASSRRDGETQYF. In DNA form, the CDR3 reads TGTGCCAGCTCACGGCGGGACGGTGAGACCCAGTACTTC. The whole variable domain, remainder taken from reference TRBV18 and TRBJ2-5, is NAGVMQNPRHLVRRRGQEARLRCSPMKGHSHVYWYRQLPEEGLKFMVYLQKENIIDESGMPKERFSAEFPKEGPSILRIQQVVRGDSAAYFCASSRRDGETQYFGPGTRLLVL.

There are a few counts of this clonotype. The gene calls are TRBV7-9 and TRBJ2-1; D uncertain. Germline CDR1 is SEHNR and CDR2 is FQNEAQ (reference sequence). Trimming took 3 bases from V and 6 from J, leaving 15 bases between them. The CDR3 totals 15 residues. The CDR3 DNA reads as TGTGCCAGCAGCTTTTTCCCCAATAACCTCAATGAGCAGTTCTTC. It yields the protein CASSFFPNNLNEQFF.

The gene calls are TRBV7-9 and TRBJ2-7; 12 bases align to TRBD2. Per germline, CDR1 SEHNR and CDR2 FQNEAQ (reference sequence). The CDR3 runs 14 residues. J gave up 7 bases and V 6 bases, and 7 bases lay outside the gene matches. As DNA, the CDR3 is TGTGCCAGCAGGCGACTAGCGGGAGATCGGGAGCAGTACTTC. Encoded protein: CASRRLAGDREQYF. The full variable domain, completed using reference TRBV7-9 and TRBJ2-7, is DTGVSQNPRHKITKRGQNVTFRCDPISEHNRLYWYRQTLGQGPEFLTYFQNEAQLEKSRLLSDRFSAERPKGSFSTLEIQRTEQGDSAMYLCASRRLAGDREQYFGPGTRLTVT.

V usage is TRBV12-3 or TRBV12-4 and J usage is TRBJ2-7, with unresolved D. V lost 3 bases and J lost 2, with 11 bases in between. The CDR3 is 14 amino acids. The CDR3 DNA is TGTGCCAGCAGTTTTTACGCGCAGGCCTACGAGCAGTACTTC. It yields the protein CASSFYAQAYEQYF.

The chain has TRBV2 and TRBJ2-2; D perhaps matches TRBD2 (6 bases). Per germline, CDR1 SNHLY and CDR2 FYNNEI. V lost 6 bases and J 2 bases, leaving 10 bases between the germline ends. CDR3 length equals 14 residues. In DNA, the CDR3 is TGTGCCAGCAGGGGACTCCTCAACACCGGGGAGCTGTTTTTT. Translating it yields CASRGLLNTGELFF.

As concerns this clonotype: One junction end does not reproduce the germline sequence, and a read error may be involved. CDR3 DNA sequence: TGTGCCAGCGGCTTAGCTAGCGCGTGGAACATTCAGTACTTC. It codes for CASGLASAWNIQYF. The chain has TRBV7-2 and TRBJ2-4; tentatively, D is TRBD2 (6 bases). The germline V gene encodes CDR1 SGHTA and CDR2 FQGNSA. The CDR3 is 14 amino acids.

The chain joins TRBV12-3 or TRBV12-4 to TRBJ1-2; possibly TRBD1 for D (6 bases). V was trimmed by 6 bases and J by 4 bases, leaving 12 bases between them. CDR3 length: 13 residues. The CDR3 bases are TGTGCCAGCAGAAAACAGGGAGTCTATGGCTACACCTTC. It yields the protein CASRKQGVYGYTF.

The CDR3 sequence is CASQKRGASGYTF. The CDR3 coding sequence is TGTGCCAGCCAAAAGAGGGGCGCAAGTGGCTACACCTTC. The genes are TRBV3-1 and TRBJ1-2; perhaps TRBD1 as D (5 bases). This CDR3 spans 13 amino acids. Looked up from germline, CDR1 is LGHDT and CDR2 is YNNKEL (reference sequence). V was trimmed by 8 bases and J by 7 bases, leaving 17 bases between them. The full variable domain, rest sourced from reference TRBV3-1 and TRBJ1-2, is DTAVSQTPKYLVTQMGNDKSIKCEQNLGHDTMYWYKQDSKKFLKIMFSYNNKELIINETVPNRFSPKSPDKAHLNLHINSLELGDSAVYFCASQKRGASGYTFGSGTRLTVV.

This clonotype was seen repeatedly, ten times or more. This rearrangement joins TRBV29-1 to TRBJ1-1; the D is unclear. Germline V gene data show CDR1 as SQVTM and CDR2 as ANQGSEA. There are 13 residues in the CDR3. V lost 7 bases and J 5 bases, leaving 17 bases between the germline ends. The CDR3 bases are TGCAGCGGCGGACGGACCCTGGGGACTGAAGCTTTCTTT. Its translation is CSGGRTLGTEAFF.

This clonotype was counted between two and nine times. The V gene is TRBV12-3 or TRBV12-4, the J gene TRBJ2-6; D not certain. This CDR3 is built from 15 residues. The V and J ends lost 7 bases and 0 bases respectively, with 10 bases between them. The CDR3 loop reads CASTTSRSGANVLTF. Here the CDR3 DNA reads TGTGCCAGCACCACCAGTCGCTCTGGGGCCAACGTCCTGACTTTC.

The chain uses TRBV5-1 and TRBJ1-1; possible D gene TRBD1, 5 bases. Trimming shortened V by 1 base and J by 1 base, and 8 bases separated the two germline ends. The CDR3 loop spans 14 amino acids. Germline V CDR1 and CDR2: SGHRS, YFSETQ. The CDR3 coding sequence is TGCGCCAGCAGCTTGCTGACAGAGAACACTGAAGCTTTCTTT. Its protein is CASSLLTENTEAFF.

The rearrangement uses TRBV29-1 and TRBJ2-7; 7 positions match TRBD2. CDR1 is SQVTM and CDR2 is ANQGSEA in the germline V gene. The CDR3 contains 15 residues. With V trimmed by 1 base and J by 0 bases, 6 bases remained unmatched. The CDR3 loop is CSVEVEREGSYEQYF. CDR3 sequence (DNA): TGCAGCGTTGAAGTGGAAAGGGAGGGCTCCTACGAGCAGTACTTC.

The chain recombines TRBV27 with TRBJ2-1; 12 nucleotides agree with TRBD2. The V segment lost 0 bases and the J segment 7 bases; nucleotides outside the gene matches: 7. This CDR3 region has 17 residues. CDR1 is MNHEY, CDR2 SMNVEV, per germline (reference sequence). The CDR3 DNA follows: TGTGCCAGCAGTTTATCACCCGGACTAGCGGGAATGAATGAGCAGTTCTTC. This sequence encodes CASSLSPGLAGMNEQFF.

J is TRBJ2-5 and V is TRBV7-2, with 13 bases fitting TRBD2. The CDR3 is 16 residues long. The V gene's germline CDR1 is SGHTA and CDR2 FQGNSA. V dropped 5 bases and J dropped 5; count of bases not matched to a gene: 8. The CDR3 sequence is CASSGGLAGVGETQYF. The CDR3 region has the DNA TGTGCCAGCAGCGGAGGACTAGCGGGAGTTGGGGAGACCCAGTACTTC. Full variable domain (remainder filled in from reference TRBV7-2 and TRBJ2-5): GAGVSQSPSNKVTEKGKDVELRCDPISGHTALYWYRQSLGQGLEFLIYFQGNSAPDKSGLPSDRFSAERTGGSVSTLTIQRTQQEDSAVYLCASSGGLAGVGETQYFGPGTRLLVL.

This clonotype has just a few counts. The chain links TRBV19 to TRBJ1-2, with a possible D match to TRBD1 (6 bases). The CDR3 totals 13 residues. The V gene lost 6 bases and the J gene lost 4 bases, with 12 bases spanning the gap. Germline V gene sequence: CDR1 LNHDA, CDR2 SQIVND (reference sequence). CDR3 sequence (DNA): TGTGCCAGTAGCACAGGGACCTCCTATGGCTACACCTTC. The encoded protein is CASSTGTSYGYTF. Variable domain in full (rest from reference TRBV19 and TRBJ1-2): DGGITQSPKYLFRKEGQNVTLSCEQNLNHDAMYWYRQDPGQGLRLIYYSQIVNDFQKGDIAEGYSVSREKKESFPLTVTSAQKNPTAFYLCASSTGTSYGYTFGSGTRLTVV.

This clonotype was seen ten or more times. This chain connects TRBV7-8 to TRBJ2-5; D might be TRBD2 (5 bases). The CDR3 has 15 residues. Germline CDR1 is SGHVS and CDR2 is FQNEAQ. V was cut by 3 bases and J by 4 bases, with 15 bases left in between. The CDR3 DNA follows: TGTGCCAGCAGCTTTTTCGGAGGTGGATCAGAGACCCAGTACTTC. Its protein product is CASSFFGGGSETQYF.

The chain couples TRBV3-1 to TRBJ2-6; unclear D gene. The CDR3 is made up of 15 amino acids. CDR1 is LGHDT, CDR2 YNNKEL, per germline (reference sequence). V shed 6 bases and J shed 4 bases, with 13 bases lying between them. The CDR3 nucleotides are TGTGCCAGCAGACAAATGTTCGGGGGGGCCAACGTCCTGACTTTC. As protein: CASRQMFGGANVLTF.

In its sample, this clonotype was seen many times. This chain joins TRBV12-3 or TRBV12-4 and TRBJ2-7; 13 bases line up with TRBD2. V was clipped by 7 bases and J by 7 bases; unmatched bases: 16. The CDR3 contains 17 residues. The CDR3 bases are TGTGCCAGCAAAATAGCCCCGGGACTAGCGGGGATAGGGGAGCAGTACTTC. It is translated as CASKIAPGLAGIGEQYF.

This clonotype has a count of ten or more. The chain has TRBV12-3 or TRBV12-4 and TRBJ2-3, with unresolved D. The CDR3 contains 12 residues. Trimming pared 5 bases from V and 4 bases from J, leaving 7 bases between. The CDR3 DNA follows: TGTGCCAGCAGTCCATTTCCAGATACGCAGTATTTT. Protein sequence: CASSPFPDTQYF.

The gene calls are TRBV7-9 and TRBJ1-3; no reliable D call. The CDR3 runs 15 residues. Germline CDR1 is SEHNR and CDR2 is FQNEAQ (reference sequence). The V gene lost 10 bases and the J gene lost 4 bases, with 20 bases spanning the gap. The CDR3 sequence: CATPHEKRPGNTIYF. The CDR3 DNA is TGTGCCACCCCCCACGAGAAGCGACCCGGAAACACCATATATTTT.

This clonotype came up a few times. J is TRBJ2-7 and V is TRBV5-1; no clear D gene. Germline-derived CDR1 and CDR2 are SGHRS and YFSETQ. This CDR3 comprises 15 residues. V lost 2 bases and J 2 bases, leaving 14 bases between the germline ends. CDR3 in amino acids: CASSFEAQVTYEQYF. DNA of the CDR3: TGCGCCAGCAGCTTTGAGGCCCAGGTTACCTACGAGCAGTACTTC.

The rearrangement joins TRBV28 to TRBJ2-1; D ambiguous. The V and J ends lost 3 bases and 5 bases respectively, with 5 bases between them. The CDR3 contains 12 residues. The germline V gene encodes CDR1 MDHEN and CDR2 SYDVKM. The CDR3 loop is CASSLPNNEQFF. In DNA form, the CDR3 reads TGTGCCAGCAGTTTGCCTAACAATGAGCAGTTCTTC.

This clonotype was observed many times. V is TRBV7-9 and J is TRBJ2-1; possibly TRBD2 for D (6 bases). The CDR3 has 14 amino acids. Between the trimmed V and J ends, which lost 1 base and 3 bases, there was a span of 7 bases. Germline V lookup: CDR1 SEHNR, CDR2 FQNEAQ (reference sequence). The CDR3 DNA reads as TGTGCCAGCAGCTTAGGGACTATCTACAATGAGCAGTTCTTC. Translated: CASSLGTIYNEQFF.

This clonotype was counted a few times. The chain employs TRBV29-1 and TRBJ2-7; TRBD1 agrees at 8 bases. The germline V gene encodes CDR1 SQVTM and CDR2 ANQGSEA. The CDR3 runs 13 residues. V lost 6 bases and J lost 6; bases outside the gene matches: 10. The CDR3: CSVAGTGGAEQYF. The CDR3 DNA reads TGCAGCGTCGCCGGGACAGGAGGGGCCGAGCAGTACTTC.

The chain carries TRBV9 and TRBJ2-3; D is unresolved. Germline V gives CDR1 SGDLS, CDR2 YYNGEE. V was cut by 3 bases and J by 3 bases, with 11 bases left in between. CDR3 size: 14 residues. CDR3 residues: CASSAQALTDTQYF. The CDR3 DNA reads TGTGCCAGCAGCGCCCAGGCGTTGACAGATACGCAGTATTTT.

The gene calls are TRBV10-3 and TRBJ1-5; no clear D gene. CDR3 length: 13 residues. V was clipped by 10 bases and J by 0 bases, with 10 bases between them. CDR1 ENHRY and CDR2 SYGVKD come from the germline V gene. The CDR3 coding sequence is TGTGCCACGGCGACCGATAGCAATCAGCCCCAGCATTTT. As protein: CATATDSNQPQHF.

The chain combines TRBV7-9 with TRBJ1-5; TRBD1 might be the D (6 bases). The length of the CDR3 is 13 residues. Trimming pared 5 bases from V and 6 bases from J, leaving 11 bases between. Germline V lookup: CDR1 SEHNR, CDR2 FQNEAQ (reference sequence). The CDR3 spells CASSPGAVQPQHF. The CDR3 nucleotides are TGTGCCAGCAGCCCAGGGGCGGTTCAGCCCCAGCATTTT.

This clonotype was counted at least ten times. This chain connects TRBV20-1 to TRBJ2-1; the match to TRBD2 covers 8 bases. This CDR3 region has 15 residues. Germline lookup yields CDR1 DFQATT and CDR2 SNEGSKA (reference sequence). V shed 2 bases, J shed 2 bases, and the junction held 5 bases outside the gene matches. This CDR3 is CSARPGLDPYNEQFF. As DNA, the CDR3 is TGCAGTGCTAGACCGGGACTAGACCCCTACAATGAGCAGTTCTTC.

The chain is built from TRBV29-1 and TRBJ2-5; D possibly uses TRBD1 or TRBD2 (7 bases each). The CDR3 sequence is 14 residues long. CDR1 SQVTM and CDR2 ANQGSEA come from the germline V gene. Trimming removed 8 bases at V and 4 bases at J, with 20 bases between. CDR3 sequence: CSTVPGGLRETQYF. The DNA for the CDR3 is TGCAGCACTGTGCCAGGGGGACTACGAGAGACCCAGTACTTC. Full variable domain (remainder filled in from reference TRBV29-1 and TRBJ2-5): SAVISQKPSRDICQRGTSLTIQCQVDSQVTMMFWYRQQPGQSLTLIATANQGSEATYESGFVIDKFPISRPNLTFSTLTVSNMSPEDSSIYLCSTVPGGLRETQYFGPGTRLLVL.